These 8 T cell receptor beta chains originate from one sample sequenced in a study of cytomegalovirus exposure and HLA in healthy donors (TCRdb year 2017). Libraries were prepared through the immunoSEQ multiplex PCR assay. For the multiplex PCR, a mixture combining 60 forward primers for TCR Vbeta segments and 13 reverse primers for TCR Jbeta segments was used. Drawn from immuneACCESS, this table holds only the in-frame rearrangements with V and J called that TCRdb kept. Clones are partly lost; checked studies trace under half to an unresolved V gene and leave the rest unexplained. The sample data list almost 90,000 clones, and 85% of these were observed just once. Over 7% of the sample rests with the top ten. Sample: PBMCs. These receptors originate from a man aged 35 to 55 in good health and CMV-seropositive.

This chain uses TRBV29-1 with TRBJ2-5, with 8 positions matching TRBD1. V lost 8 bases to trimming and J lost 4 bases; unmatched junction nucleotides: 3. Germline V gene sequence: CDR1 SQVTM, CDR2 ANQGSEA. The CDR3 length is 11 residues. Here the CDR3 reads CSTGGVETQYF. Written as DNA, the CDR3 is TGCAGCACAGGGGGTGTAGAGACCCAGTACTTC.

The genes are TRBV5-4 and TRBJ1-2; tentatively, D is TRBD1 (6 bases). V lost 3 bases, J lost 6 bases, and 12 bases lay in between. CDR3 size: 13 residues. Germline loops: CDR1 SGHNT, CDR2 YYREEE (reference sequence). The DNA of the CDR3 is TGTGCCAGCAGCTGGGAGAACAGGGATGGCTACACCTTC. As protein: CASSWENRDGYTF. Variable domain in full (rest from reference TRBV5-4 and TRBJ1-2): ETGVTQSPTHLIKTRGQQVTLRCSSQSGHNTVSWYQQALGQGPQFIFQYYREEENGRGNFPPRFSGLQFPNYSSELNVNALELDDSALYLCASSWENRDGYTFGSGTRLTVV.

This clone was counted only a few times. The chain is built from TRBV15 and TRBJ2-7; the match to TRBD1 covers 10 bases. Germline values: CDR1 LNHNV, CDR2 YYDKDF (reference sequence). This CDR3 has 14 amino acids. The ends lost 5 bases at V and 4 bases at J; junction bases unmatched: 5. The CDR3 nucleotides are TGTGCCACCAGCCGGGACAGGGGAGTGTACGAGCAGTACTTC. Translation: CATSRDRGVYEQYF.

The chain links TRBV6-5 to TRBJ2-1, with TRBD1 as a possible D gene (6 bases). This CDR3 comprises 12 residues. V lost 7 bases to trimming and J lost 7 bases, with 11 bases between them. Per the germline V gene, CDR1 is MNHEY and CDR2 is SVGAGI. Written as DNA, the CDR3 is TGTGCCAGCACAGGGGTGGAGAATGAGCAGTTCTTC. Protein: CASTGVENEQFF.

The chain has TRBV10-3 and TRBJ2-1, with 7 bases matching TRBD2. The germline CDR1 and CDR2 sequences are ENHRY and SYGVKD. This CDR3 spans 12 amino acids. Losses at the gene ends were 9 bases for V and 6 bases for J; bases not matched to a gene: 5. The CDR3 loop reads CAIGRGVNEQFF. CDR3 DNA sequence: TGTGCCATAGGACGGGGGGTCAATGAGCAGTTCTTC.

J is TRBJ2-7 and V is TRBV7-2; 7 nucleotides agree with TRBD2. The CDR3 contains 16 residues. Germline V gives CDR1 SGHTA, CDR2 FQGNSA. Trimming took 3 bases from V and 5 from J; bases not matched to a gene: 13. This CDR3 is CASSFLGGSQLDEQYF. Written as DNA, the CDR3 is TGTGCCAGCAGCTTCCTGGGCGGGAGCCAGCTCGACGAGCAGTACTTC.

CDR3 loop: CASSKAGSTDTQYF. CDR3 bases: TGTGCCAGCAGCAAAGCGGGAAGCACAGATACGCAGTATTTT. This chain connects TRBV7-9 to TRBJ2-3, with 7 bases fitting TRBD2. V gave up 5 bases and J gave up 0 bases; unmatched junction bases: 2. This CDR3 spans 14 amino acids. Germline V gives CDR1 SEHNR, CDR2 FQNEAQ (reference sequence).

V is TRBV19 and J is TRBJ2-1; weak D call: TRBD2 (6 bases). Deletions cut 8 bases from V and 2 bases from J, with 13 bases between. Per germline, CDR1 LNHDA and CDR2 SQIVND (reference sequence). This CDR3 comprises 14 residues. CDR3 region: CASAGTATYNEQFF. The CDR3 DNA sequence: TGTGCCAGTGCGGGGACGGCGACCTACAATGAGCAGTTCTTC.